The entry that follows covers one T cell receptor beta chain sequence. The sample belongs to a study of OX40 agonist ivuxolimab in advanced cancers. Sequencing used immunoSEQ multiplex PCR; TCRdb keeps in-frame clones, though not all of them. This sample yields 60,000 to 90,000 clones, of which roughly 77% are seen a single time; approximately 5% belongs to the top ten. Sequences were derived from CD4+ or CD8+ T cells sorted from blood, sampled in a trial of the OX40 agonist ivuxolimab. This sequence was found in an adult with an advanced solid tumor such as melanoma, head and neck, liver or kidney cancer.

CDR3 DNA: TGTGCCAGCAGTGAAAACGTTTCCGGGGCCTCTGGGGCCAACGTCCTGACTTTC. Amino acid sequence: CASSENVSGASGANVLTF. The J gene is TRBJ2-6, the V gene TRBV6-1; either TRBD1 or TRBD2 may supply D (5 bases each). V was clipped by 2 bases and J by 0 bases, with 14 bases between them. Per germline, CDR1 MNHNS and CDR2 SASEGT. CDR3 length: 18 amino acids.